What follows describes a single T cell receptor (beta chain). Its antigen is still unknown. Coverage ceases 3 residues before the CDR3 finishes, and the germline J gene fills in the end. The data were obtained in a study of T cells in women clearing cervical HPV infection. Findings and limits, study-wide: Cases carried less TRBV6-7 than controls: about 0.1% versus 0.15%.

Genomic DNA, averaging around 1,200 ng per sample, yielded TCR beta CDR3 via immunoSEQ. The protocol was immunoSEQ multiplex PCR, while the TCRdb copy is restricted to in-frame clones and leaves out a portion. In total, the table holds 30,000 to 45,000 clones. In germline, CDR1 is MNHNS, CDR2 SASEGT. The CDR3 consists of 14 residues. V gave up 2 bases and J gave up 5 bases; unmatched junction bases: 2. The chain links TRBV6-1 to TRBJ2-3; 9 positions agree with TRBD1. The sequencing input was blood buffy coat. The sequence derives from a woman between 18 and 75 years old with a cervical HPV16 infection that either progressed to CIN3+ or cleared (not recorded which). CDR3 bases read: TGTGCCAGCAGTGAAAACAGGGGGCGAGATACG. It yields the protein CASSENRGRDT. The whole CDR3 sequence reads CASSENRGRDTQYF.